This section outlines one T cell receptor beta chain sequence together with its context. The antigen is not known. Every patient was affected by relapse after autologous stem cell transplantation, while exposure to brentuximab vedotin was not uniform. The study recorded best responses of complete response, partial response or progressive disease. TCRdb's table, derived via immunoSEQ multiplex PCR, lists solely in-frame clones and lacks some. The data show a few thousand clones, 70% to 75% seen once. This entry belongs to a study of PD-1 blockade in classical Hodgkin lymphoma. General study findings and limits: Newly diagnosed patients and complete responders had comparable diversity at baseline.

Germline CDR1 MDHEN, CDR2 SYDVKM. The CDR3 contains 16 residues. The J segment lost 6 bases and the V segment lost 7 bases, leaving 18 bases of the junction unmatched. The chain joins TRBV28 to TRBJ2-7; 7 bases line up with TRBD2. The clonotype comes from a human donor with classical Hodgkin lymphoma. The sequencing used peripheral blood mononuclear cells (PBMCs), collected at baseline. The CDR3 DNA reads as TGTGCCAGCACCCCTTGGGGTGGGAGGGTCGGCCTCGAGCAGTACTTC. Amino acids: CASTPWGGRVGLEQYF.